A single sample is the source of the 6 T cell receptor beta chains below, sequenced in a study of human T cells and chemical hapten exposure. The time point is: patch test 2, 6 weeks after DPC sensitization. Regarding treatment: therapeutic diphenylcyclopropenone sensitization with weekly scalp DPC. TCRdb ran MiXCR on the RACE reads and lists one entry per CDR3 protein. The table has roughly 140,000 distinct CDR3 sequences, 10% to 15% seen once. Sequenced material: whole blood, taken in connection with sensitization to the hapten diphenylcyclopropenone (DPC). The source of these receptors is a woman aged 45 to 65 with alopecia areata. Some clones in this sample may be carry-over from other donors' samples.

J is TRBJ2-7 and V is TRBV25-1; 8 bases are shared with TRBD2. The CDR3 length is 12 residues. Germline CDR1 MGHDK, CDR2 SYGVNS. V shed 6 bases, J shed 11 bases, and the junction held 9 bases outside the gene matches. DNA of the CDR3: TGTGCCAGCAGGAGGGGTACGGGAGGGGAGTACTTC. Translated: CASRRGTGGEYF.

This clonotype was detected a few times. V and J are TRBV29-1 and TRBJ2-7; D gene uncertain. The CDR3 consists of 13 residues. V lost 1 base and J 3 bases, leaving 10 bases between the germline ends. Germline loops: CDR1 SQVTM, CDR2 ANQGSEA. DNA for the CDR3: TGCAGCGTTGAAGGCGGACGGAGCTACGAGCAGTACTTC. Protein product: CSVEGGRSYEQYF.

V usage is TRBV7-3 and J usage is TRBJ1-2; possible D gene TRBD1, 6 bases. CDR1 is SGHTA and CDR2 is FQGTGA in the germline V gene. V was trimmed by 5 bases and J by 2 bases, leaving 9 bases between them. The CDR3 contains 13 residues. The CDR3 DNA reads as TGTGCCAGCAGCGTACAGGGAAACTATGGCTACACCTTC. It specifies CASSVQGNYGYTF. The whole variable domain, remainder taken from reference TRBV7-3 and TRBJ1-2, is GAGVSQTPSNKVTEKGKYVELRCDPISGHTALYWYRQSLGQGPEFLIYFQGTGAADDSGLPNDRFFAVRPEGSVSTLKIQRTERGDSAVYLCASSVQGNYGYTFGSGTRLTVV.

This clonotype occurred many times. V gene TRBV27 combines with J gene TRBJ1-2; 11 positions agree with TRBD1. Trimming took 6 bases from V and 7 from J; bases not matched to a gene: 4. Germline loops: CDR1 MNHEY, CDR2 SMNVEV (reference sequence). The CDR3 runs 13 residues. The CDR3 protein is CASRLGQGAGYTF. The CDR3 DNA follows: TGTGCCAGCAGACTTGGACAGGGGGCTGGCTACACCTTC.

This chain uses TRBV29-1 with TRBJ2-7, with TRBD2 as a possible D gene (5 bases). This CDR3 is 13 amino acids long. Germline values: CDR1 SQVTM, CDR2 ANQGSEA. Trimming removed 7 bases from V and 0 bases from J, with 13 bases in between. The CDR3: CSARGASSYEQYF. The CDR3, as DNA: TGCAGCGCTCGGGGTGCCAGCTCCTACGAGCAGTACTTC.

This clonotype was detected ten times or more. The chain's CDR3 is CSALSGAKSYEQYF. The CDR3 DNA follows: TGCAGCGCGCTGAGCGGAGCGAAATCCTACGAGCAGTACTTC. The chain couples TRBV29-1 to TRBJ2-7; D may be TRBD2 (5 bases). Deletions cut 7 bases from V and 1 base from J, with 17 bases between. Germline V gene lookup returns CDR1 SQVTM and CDR2 ANQGSEA. The CDR3 is made up of 14 amino acids.